This TCR beta chain is drawn from a study of T cell responses to AZD1222 COVID-19 vaccine (dated by TCRdb to about 2021). In terms of the full investigation: AZD1222 recipients given second doses at about 4 weeks or at about 12 weeks were pooled, since spike-specific TCR depth and breadth were not found to differ between the two schedules. TCR sequencing was performed for 230 to 250 trial participants, of whom about 200 were given two doses of AZD1222 and 26 were given two doses of MenACWY control vaccine. Enrollment into the trials was organized by age into subgroups of 18-55, 56-69 and 70-plus years, and those subgroups contained about 160, 30 and 59 TCR-sequenced participants, respectively. The full study reports these points: The 56-69-year group was small, and its depth increase did not reach significance, likely because of low power. Because no day 14 peak-response samples were available, repertoires were characterized only after the peak T cell response. Participants were mostly white British, with more females than males. The authors suggested clonal diversity may have been underestimated. Conclusions about previously exposed vaccinees are limited because only 5 or 6 AZD1222 recipients were SARS-CoV-2 seropositive at baseline. CD4 TCRs associated with the vaccine covered the entire spike protein, and the dominant responses were in regions 160-218 and 743-854. Nearly half of unique spike-specific TCRs reportedly recognized epitopes outside regions mutated in the B.1.351 and B.1.1.7 variants. A significant rise in spike-specific TCR breadth and depth was observed after two AZD1222 doses relative to day 0 and relative to MenACWY recipients.

In the paper's terms, the time point label means: baseline before first vaccination. Vaccinee samples came from UK trials COV001 and COV002, including a single-blind randomized controlled phase 2/3 trial of AZD1222 (ChAdOx1 nCoV-19) in healthy adults. Trial participant PBMC samples were collected at day 0 and day 28 after the second dose for TCRbeta chain sequencing. Note on this clone: The antigen it binds to is not known. The input lacks base qualities; no much larger clone sits a single base away.

The CDR3 regions of human TCRbeta chains were analyzed by immunosequencing. The authors' pipeline ran thus. TCRs in the repertoires were compared against a reference library of SARS-CoV-2-specific TCRs that had been generated with the MIRA antigen-specificity platform. Breadth was defined as the fraction of unique TCRs that were SARS-CoV-2-associated, and depth was defined as the fraction of total T cells that were SARS-CoV-2-associated. Using the MIRA data, every spike-specific TCR was mapped to the spike region that the TCR reacted to and assigned to either a CD4 or a CD8 class. Log10-transformed breadth and depth values were compared by one-way ANOVA with Sidak's multiple comparisons tests. The immuneACCESS repertoire file appears here via TCRdb, limited to in-frame rearrangements. These files lack a portion of the clones; in checked studies, under half of the deficit traces to unresolved V genes, and the cause of the others is not known. The D gene and trimming were derived from the DNA, and the V and J assignments and clone size from that table. Here the sample has some 110,000 clones; over 70% occur a single time. More than 6.5% of the sample is in the top ten clones.

At the junction V is shortened by 3 bases and J by 8 bases, with 14 bases in between. Spanning cysteine to phenylalanine, the CDR3 consists of 14 amino acids. CDR3 DNA is the only sequence kept; it has 42 bases, read in frame from the first base. The germline V gene specifies MGHRA as CDR1 and YSYEKL as CDR2. Here the chain combines TRBV4-1 and TRBJ2-1; the D call is possibly TRBD1 or TRBD2, each sharing 5 bases. The sample was peripheral blood, taken on day 0 of AZD1222 vaccination. This TCR derives from an adult in good health. The CDR3 in this case is CASSQGTGGDEQFF. The DNA is TGCGCCAGCAGCCAGGGGACGGGTGGCGATGAGCAGTTCTTC.